This paragraph covers one T cell receptor beta chain sequence. No fewer than 6 million PBMCs went into each sample. The sample comes from a study of blood T cells in healthy people across ages. Germline loops: CDR1 MNHEY, CDR2 SMNVEV (reference sequence). Unmatched junction bases numbered 12, after V lost 4 bases and J lost 1 base. This CDR3 has 19 amino acids. A sample-barcoded 5' primer and a J-beta primer mix were used in a second PCR of roughly 7 to 11 cycles. TCRdb re-analysed the 5' RACE reads in MiXCR, keeping a single row per CDR3 protein. This repertoire shows about 1 million distinct CDR3 sequences, less than 50% found once; its top ten account for approximately 20%.

The source is a woman aged 55-75 years in good health. The sample was blood. This chain connects TRBV27 to TRBJ2-4; TRBD2 matches at 11 bases. CDR3 sequence (DNA): TGTGCCAGCAGTTCATCCGGGACTAGCGGCCGGCATGCCAAAAACATTCAGTACTTC. It codes for CASSSSGTSGRHAKNIQYF.